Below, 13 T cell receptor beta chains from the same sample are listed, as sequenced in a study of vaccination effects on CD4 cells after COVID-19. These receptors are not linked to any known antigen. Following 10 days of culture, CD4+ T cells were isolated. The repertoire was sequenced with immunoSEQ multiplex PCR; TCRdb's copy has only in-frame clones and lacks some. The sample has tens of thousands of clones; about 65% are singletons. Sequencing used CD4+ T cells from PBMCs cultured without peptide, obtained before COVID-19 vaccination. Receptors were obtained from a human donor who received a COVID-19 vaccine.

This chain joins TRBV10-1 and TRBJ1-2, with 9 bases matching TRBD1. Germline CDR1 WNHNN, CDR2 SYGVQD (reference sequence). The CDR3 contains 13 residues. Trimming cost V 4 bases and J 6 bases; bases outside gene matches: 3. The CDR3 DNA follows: TGCGCCAGCAGTGGACAGGGGGGCGATGGCTACACCTTC. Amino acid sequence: CASSGQGGDGYTF.

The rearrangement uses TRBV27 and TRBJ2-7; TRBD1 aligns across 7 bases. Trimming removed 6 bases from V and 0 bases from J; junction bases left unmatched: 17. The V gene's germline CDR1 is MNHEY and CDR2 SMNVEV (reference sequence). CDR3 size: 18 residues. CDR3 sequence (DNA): TGTGCCAGCAGATCACCCCTTAGGACAGGTCAAAACTCCTACGAGCAGTACTTC. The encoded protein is CASRSPLRTGQNSYEQYF.

The CDR3 loop reads CASSLYGSTGNTIYF. CDR3 DNA sequence: TGTGCCAGCAGTTTATACGGAAGCACTGGAAACACCATATATTTT. This chain uses TRBV27 with TRBJ1-3, with no clear D. Trimming cost V 1 base and J 2 bases, with 9 bases left between them. The CDR3 runs to 15 residues. In germline, CDR1 is MNHEY, CDR2 SMNVEV (reference sequence).

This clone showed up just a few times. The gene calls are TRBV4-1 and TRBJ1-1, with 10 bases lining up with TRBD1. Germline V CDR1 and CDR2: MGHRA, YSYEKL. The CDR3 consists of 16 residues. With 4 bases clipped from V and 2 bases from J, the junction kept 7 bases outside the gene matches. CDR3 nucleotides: TGCGCCAGCAGCCCTCCGGACAGGGGGACCAACACTGAAGCTTTCTTT. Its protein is CASSPPDRGTNTEAFF.

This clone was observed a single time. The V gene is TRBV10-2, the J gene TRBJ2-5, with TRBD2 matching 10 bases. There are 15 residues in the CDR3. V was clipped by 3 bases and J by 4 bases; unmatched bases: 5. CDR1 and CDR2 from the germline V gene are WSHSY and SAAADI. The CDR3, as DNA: TGCGCCAGCAGTGAAGCTAGCGGGGGAGGAGAGACCCAGTACTTC. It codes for CASSEASGGGETQYF.

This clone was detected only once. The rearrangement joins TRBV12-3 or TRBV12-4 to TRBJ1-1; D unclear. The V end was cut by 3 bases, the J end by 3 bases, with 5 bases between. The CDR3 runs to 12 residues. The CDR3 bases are TGTGCCAGCAGTTTTAGCGACACTGAAGCTTTCTTT. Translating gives CASSFSDTEAFF.

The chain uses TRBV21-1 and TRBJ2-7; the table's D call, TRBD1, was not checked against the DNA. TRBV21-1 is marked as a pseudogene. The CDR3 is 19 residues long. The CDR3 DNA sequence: TGTGCCAGCAGCAACGGGGACAGGGATCTTTTACTCCTCTCCTACGAGCAGTACTTC. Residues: CASSNGDRDLLLLSYEQYF.

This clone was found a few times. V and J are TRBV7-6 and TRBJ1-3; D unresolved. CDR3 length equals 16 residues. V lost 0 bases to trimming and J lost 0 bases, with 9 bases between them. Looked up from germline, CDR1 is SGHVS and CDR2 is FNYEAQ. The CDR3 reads CASSLAEYFSGNTIYF. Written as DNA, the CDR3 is TGTGCCAGCAGCTTAGCCGAATACTTCTCTGGAAACACCATATATTTT.

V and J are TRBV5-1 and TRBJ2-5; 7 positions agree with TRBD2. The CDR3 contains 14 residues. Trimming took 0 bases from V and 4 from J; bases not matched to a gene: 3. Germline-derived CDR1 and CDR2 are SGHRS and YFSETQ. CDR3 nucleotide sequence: TGCGCCAGCAGCTTGGGACTAGCTAGAGAGACCCAGTACTTC. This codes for CASSLGLARETQYF.

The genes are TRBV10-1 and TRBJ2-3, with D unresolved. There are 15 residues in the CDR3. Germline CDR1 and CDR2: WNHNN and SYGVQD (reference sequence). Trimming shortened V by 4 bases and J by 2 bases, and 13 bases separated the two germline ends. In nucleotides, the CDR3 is TGCGCCAGCAGTGTTGAGCCTAGTAACACAGATACGCAGTATTTT. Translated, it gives CASSVEPSNTDTQYF.

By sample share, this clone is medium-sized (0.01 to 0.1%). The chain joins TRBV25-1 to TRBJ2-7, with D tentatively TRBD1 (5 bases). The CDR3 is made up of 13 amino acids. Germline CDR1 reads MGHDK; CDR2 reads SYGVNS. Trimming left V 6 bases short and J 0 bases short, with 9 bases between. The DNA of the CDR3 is TGTGCCAGCAGGCCCACAGGCTCCTACGAGCAGTACTTC. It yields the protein CASRPTGSYEQYF.

For the CDR3, the DNA is TGTGCCAGCAGCTTCCACAGGGGGCGCGACTATGGCTACACCTTC. Amino acid sequence: CASSFHRGRDYGYTF. The chain links TRBV7-2 to TRBJ1-2, with 9 bases identical to TRBD1. The CDR3 totals 15 residues. V shed 3 bases and J 3 bases; nucleotides not matched to a gene: 5. Germline V CDR1 and CDR2: SGHTA, FQGNSA. The full variable domain, completed using reference TRBV7-2 and TRBJ1-2, is GAGVSQSPSNKVTEKGKDVELRCDPISGHTALYWYRQSLGQGLEFLIYFQGNSAPDKSGLPSDRFSAERTGGSVSTLTIQRTQQEDSAVYLCASSFHRGRDYGYTFGSGTRLTVV.

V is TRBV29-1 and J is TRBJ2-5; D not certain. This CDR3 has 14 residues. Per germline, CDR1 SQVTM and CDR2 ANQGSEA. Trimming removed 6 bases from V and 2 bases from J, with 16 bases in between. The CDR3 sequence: CSVLPVQKQETQYF. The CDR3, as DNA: TGCAGCGTCCTACCCGTGCAGAAACAAGAGACCCAGTACTTC.